This T cell receptor beta chain was retrieved from a study of cytomegalovirus exposure and HLA in healthy donors (dated by TCRdb to about 2017). With regard to the full study: According to an earlier analysis of 450 to 650 of the donors, about 180 million T cells yielded some 120 million unique TCR beta sequences and less than 300 Gb of sequence data. HLA typing included class I and class II loci at four-digit resolution. A later analysis re-examined previously published TCR beta repertoires from 610 or so donors and added high-resolution HLA genotyping to investigate patterns of TCR occurrence. Among some 400 genotyped donors of the cohort, an average of around 240,000 unique TCR beta nucleotide sequences were sequenced per donor, roughly 20% of them non-productive. Genome-wide SNP genotypes for about 55% of the 666 donors were used in a later genetic analysis, which treated that subset as a discovery cohort. An earlier analysis of a few hundred of the donors applied high-throughput TCR beta sequencing to assess whether each TCR beta V gene segment acted as functional or pseudogenic. The study profiled the T cell repertoires of about 640 subjects by immunosequencing and related them to cytomegalovirus serostatus. Typing coverage varied by locus: 629-630 donors for A, B, C, DRB1 and DQB1; approximately 500 for DQA1; around 610 for DPA1; approximately 490 for DPB1. To predict cytomegalovirus infection status, the study combined high-throughput TCR immunosequencing, statistical association of individual TCRs with disease status, and machine learning. Along with the roughly 670-subject first cohort, a separate validation cohort of over a hundred different subjects was used. Donor age, sex, ethnicity and CMV serostatus were compiled alongside the repertoire data. Roughly 5 DR-DQ haplotypes were handled as single units for association and clustering because linkage in the cohort was strong. The study was designed to test whether signatures of past pathogen exposure could be identified by cataloging public T cell receptors. Among the roughly 380 genotyped donors, approximately 77% belonged to the genetic ancestry cluster associated with self-reported Caucasian donors. Rather than drawing on any new phenotypic data, the later analysis identified candidate immune exposures from TCR beta sequences and the way those sequences occurred across donors. An early release that covered 500 to 800 HLA-typed donors contained about 300 gigabases of sequencing data and 75 million to 100 million unique TCR sequences. All discovery cohort repertoires had been generated using a single sequencing platform.

The cohort was made up of about 670 healthy bone marrow donors. At the time of sampling, all cohort members were nominally healthy, though unrecorded immune exposures were likely present. The donor tested CMV seronegative and was one of the 352 seronegative cohort members. A peripheral blood sample was collected from each donor, and TCR beta sequencing was performed on peripheral blood mononuclear cells. The Qiagen DNeasy Blood Extraction Kit was used to extract genomic DNA from the blood cell samples. General findings and caveats noted by the study authors: In a later analysis, the rate of TCR association differed among HLA loci, with DRB1 alleles having the most associated TCRs and HLA-C alleles having the fewest. Some IMGT-functional V segments, including TRBV6-2 and TRBV6-3, could not be told apart with the 87-base-pair reads, so those segments were excluded. Assigning TCR associations to individual alleles was difficult when HLA alleles, especially DR and DQ, strongly co-occurred. In an earlier analysis of roughly 500 of the donors, most TCR beta V segments appeared in productive rearrangements about 90% or about 30% of the time, broadly matching IMGT annotations. The study listed 150 to 200 TCR beta chains as associated with cytomegalovirus. Linkage disequilibrium might explain the correlated functional status among segregating V segments, but an unknown experimental factor could not be excluded. The only immune exposure information available for the cohort was CMV serostatus. According to a later analysis, parvovirus B19, influenza, CMV and Epstein-Barr virus appeared linked to several top co-occurrence clusters. A later genetic analysis associated a missense DCLRE1C variant with V-gene and J-gene trimming of TCR beta chains, and an independent cohort replicated the association. A cluster of highly shared sequence variants was judged likely to represent a technical artifact of the sequencing pipeline. While some public TCRs were present in many individuals, most TCR sequences turned up only very rarely across donors. Roughly uniform sequencing depth across donors was assumed in presence/absence analyses, although this assumption may not hold. According to a later genetic analysis, donors in an Asian-associated ancestry cluster had fewer N-insertions in productive TCRs than the approximately 650-donor mean. Because some donors lacked HLA typing at each locus, the association tests relied only on the typed subset. Approximately 18 rarely observed V segments, including chromosome 9 orphons, were excluded from the earlier analysis of approximately 600 of the donors because counts were too low. The authors suggested that the approach could potentially be generalized to other disease states and immunological phenotypes. A further reported finding was that TCR beta sequences accurately predicted the HLA-A and HLA-B alleles for most subjects in the first cohort. The cohort was sequenced for TCR beta chains only, and without alpha or paired-chain data the features that could be detected were limited. Three of the identified cytomegalovirus-associated TCR beta chains were confirmed in vitro to be specific for cytomegalovirus antigens. In both the original and validation cohorts, the classifier was reported to diagnose cytomegalovirus status with high specificity and sensitivity. In a later analysis, HLA-associated TCR beta chains showed more clonal expansion and lower generation probabilities than non-associated chains that were equally common. A later analysis found that most CMV-associated TCR beta chains appeared HLA-restricted, with HLA associations seemingly driven largely by CMV exposure. In a later analysis, some 17,000 TCR beta sequences were associated with specific HLA alleles at a false discovery rate of 0.05.

Library creation used the immunoSEQ multiplex PCR assay. The multiplex PCR relied on a mix of 60 forward primers for TCR Vbeta segments and 13 reverse primers for TCR Jbeta segments. A multiplex PCR assay on genomic DNA amplified the CDR3 region of rearranged TCR beta genes. The Illumina HiSeq System was used to sequence the amplified TCR beta libraries as 87-base-pair reads. On the authors' methods: In a later analysis, tens of millions of unique TCR beta chains were counted across the 690 or so repertoires, and roughly 9.9 million of these chains were shared by at least two donors. Raw reads were error-corrected and collapsed into unique sequences by a nearest-neighbor algorithm in which closely related sequences were merged to remove PCR and sequencing errors. V, D and J gene segments were assigned by aligning CDR3 sequences to IMGT reference sequences. For a sequence to be retained, a match of at least six nucleotides to both a V gene segment and a J gene segment was required. Rearrangements were called productive when the CDR3 lacked stop codons and stayed in frame with V and J; all others were non-productive. Following IMGT convention, CDR3 was defined as the stretch from the second conserved V-encoded cysteine to the conserved J-encoded phenylalanine. In an earlier analysis of around 640 of the donors, sequences lacking an unambiguous match to a single V gene segment were excluded. In an earlier analysis of several hundred of the donors, a V segment was called functional when productive rearrangements were above 56.7%, and segregating when the standard deviation between donors exceeded 5%. A statistical classification framework was built for diagnosing cytomegalovirus status from the catalog of TCR beta chain sequences. A later analysis assigned V and J genes by comparing TCR nucleotide sequences with IMGT/GENE-DB human TR gene sequences. In a later analysis, CDR3 sequences and most-parsimonious VDJ recombination scenarios were assigned using the TCRdist pipeline. A later analysis defined each TCR beta chain by its CDR3 amino acid sequence plus V-gene family, and excluded reads lacking a unique V-gene family. To address suspected cross-contamination and a sequencing artifact, a later analysis removed over 500 highly shared, low-generation-probability nucleotide sequences. A later analysis calculated a clonal expansion index for each public chain from normalized within-repertoire ranks of inferred template counts. A later analysis computed generation probabilities with a VDJ recombination model fitted to out-of-frame rearrangements, and checked the results against IGoR. Hypergeometric tests were used in a later analysis to score TCR-TCR, TCR-HLA and TCR-CMV co-occurrence, with a repertoire-size bias correction applied to the TCR pairs. A later analysis estimated false discovery rates by permuting HLA or CMV assignments 20 times. In a later analysis, co-occurring TCRs were grouped using DBSCAN, and TCRdist sequence similarity was added for clustering within HLA-allele-positive subsets. Repertoires with fewer than 30,000 or more than 120,000 public chains, plus five repertoires with anomalous nucleotide sharing, were excluded from co-occurrence clustering. TCRdb took this table from immuneACCESS and kept in-frame rearrangements with V and J called. Such tables lack part of the clones; where checked against another copy, unresolved V genes explain under half of the gap, and the rest is unexplained. The D gene and trimming were derived from the DNA, and the V and J assignments and clone size from that table. The sample table shows 100,000 to 150,000 clones, and just over 75% are seen once. The top ten clones comprise around 1.9% of the sample.

Points on this clone: Which antigen it targets is not known. Base qualities are not at hand, and no much larger clone is one base apart.

There are 15 amino acids in the CDR3, from cysteine to phenylalanine inclusive. Left in the record is the CDR3 DNA by itself, 45 bases read in frame from the first base. In the germline V gene, CDR1 corresponds to ENHRY and CDR2 to SYGVKD. The junction shows trimming of 3 bases on V and 6 bases on J, and the gene matches do not reach 10 bases of it. This chain joins TRBV10-3 to TRBJ1-2, with TRBD1 identical over 7 junction bases. The sequencing sample was made of PBMCs. This clonotype originated in a woman aged 45 to 65 in good health and CMV-seronegative. This receptor carries the CDR3 CAISDHPTGLDGYTF. Here is the DNA: TGTGCCATCAGTGACCACCCGACAGGGCTTGATGGCTACACCTTC.